Listed below are T cell receptor beta chains from one sample, sequenced in a study of shared clonotypes between healthy human individuals. The assay was immunoSEQ multiplex PCR, and TCRdb's table has in-frame clones only and misses some. The sample shows 400,000 to 600,000 clones, 75% to 80% of them seen only once. Source material: PBMCs. The source is a woman aged 40 to 55 in good health. Some clones in this sample may be carry-over from other donors' samples. Each CDR3 is given with its conserved first and last residue. The D gene is left open where the match is weak. Size values are once, few and many counts, or a class for expanded clones, and some rows have none.

j_call v_call clone_size d_call cdr3_aa cdr3_nt
TRBJ2-1 TRBV4-3 . TRBD2 CASSPRTSGSSYNEQFF TGCGCCAGCAGCCCAAGGACTAGCGGGAGCTCCTACAATGAGCAGTTCTTC
TRBJ1-1 TRBV25-1 . . CASRPRGGLNTEAFF TGTGCCAGCAGGCCGCGCGGGGGGTTGAACACTGAAGCTTTCTTT
TRBJ2-1 TRBV7-2 . . CASSLGVGAYNEQFF TGTGCCAGCAGCTTAGGGGTAGGGGCCTACAATGAGCAGTTCTTC
TRBJ2-1 TRBV18 . TRBD2 CASSPPSGKGANEQFF TGTGCCAGCTCACCACCGAGCGGGAAAGGGGCCAATGAGCAGTTCTTC
TRBJ1-1 TRBV28 . TRBD1 CASSFLDRGPGTEAFF TGTGCCAGCAGTTTCCTTGACAGGGGGCCGGGTACTGAAGCTTTCTTT
TRBJ1-2 TRBV28 once TRBD1 CASSLGTGGSDGYTF TGTGCCAGCAGTTTGGGGACAGGGGGTTCGGATGGCTACACCTTC
TRBJ2-7 TRBV10-2 . TRBD1 CASSEGDSHTYEQYF TGCGCCAGCAGTGAGGGGGACAGCCATACCTACGAGCAGTACTTC
TRBJ2-5 TRBV5-4 . . CASSLRSAGETQYF TGTGCCAGCAGCTTGAGGAGCGCGGGGGAGACCCAGTACTTC
TRBJ2-2 TRBV18 . . CASSPRQGGNTGELFF TGTGCCAGCTCACCACGACAGGGAGGTAACACCGGGGAGCTGTTTTTT
TRBJ2-4 TRBV7-8 . TRBD1 CASSPRGGLQGDIQYF TGTGCCAGCAGCCCTCGGGGCGGCCTCCAGGGGGACATTCAGTACTTC
TRBJ1-3 TRBV19 . TRBD1 CASSIGQAGNTIYF TGTGCCAGTAGTATTGGACAGGCTGGAAACACCATATATTTT
TRBJ1-1 TRBV5-1 . . CASSYAREGEAFF TGCGCCAGCAGCTATGCCCGGGAGGGCGAAGCTTTCTTT
TRBJ2-2 TRBV19 . . CASSIGLGELFF TGTGCCAGTAGTATTGGCCTGGGGGAGCTGTTTTTT
TRBJ1-2 TRBV6-4 . . CASARRNKQGLATYGYTF TGTGCCAGCGCACGACGGAACAAACAGGGTTTGGCCACATATGGCTACACCTTC
TRBJ1-5 TRBV18 medium-sized . CASSPQGDQPQHF TGTGCCAGCTCACCACAGGGGGATCAGCCCCAGCATTTT
TRBJ1-4 TRBV6-5 . TRBD1 CASSWGRGHEKLFF TGTGCCAGCAGTTGGGGGAGGGGGCACGAAAAACTGTTTTTT
TRBJ2-1 TRBV5-1 . TRBD1 CASSKGTGRVGLFINEQFF TGCGCCAGCAGCAAAGGGACAGGACGCGTAGGGCTATTCATTAATGAGCAGTTCTTC
TRBJ1-5 TRBV28 . . CASREGLFQPQHF TGTGCCAGCAGAGAAGGTCTCTTTCAGCCCCAGCATTTT
TRBJ1-1 TRBV15 . . CATSRDQMGRNTEAFF TGTGCCACCAGCAGAGATCAGATGGGTAGGAACACTGAAGCTTTCTTT
TRBJ2-1 TRBV6-6 . . CASSYGGNIDEQFF TGTGCCAGCAGTTACGGCGGAAACATTGATGAGCAGTTCTTC
TRBJ2-3 TRBV6-6 . TRBD2 CASSYPSSGNTDTQYF TGTGCCAGCAGTTATCCCTCTAGCGGGAACACAGATACGCAGTATTTT
TRBJ2-1 TRBV5-1 . . CASSLWSGDGNNEQFF TGCGCCAGCAGCTTGTGGAGCGGCGATGGCAATAATGAGCAGTTCTTC
TRBJ1-5 TRBV7-9 . TRBD1 CASSSSGQVYQPQHF TGTGCCAGCAGCTCTTCCGGACAGGTATATCAGCCCCAGCATTTT
TRBJ2-1 TRBV5-6 . . CASSSTGQQFF TGTGCCAGCAGCTCCACGGGACAGCAGTTCTTC
TRBJ2-1 TRBV7-3 . TRBD1 CASSLGQGSYNEQFF TGTGCCAGCAGCTTGGGACAGGGTTCCTACAATGAGCAGTTCTTC
TRBJ1-3 TRBV9 . TRBD1 CASSVAPQGQGTGNTIYF TGTGCCAGCAGCGTTGCCCCCCAGGGACAGGGTACTGGAAACACCATATATTTT
TRBJ2-7 TRBV10-3 . . CASTAGSLLRGLYEQYF TGTGCCTCCACAGCCGGGAGCTTACTAAGGGGGCTCTACGAGCAGTACTTC
TRBJ1-1 TRBV7-2 . . CASSLARQAEAFF TGTGCCAGCAGCTTAGCGAGGCAGGCTGAAGCTTTCTTT
TRBJ2-7 TRBV19 . . CASSIGGPGQEEQYF TGTGCCAGTAGTATTGGCGGGCCAGGGCAGGAAGAGCAGTACTTC